These 9 T cell receptor beta chains came from one sample sequenced in a study of T cells after posttransplantation cyclophosphamide. Produced via immunoSEQ multiplex PCR; TCRdb's table is partial and in-frame only. The sample has about 2,700 clones; 70% to 75% are singletons. Input material: PBMCs. The origin of the receptors is a young man with a blood cancer, CMV-positive, and with a related stem cell donor.

The chain uses TRBV4-3 and TRBJ1-2; unclear D gene. This CDR3 contains 15 residues. V dropped 5 bases and J dropped 6 bases, with 19 bases sitting between them. Germline CDR1 and CDR2: LGHNA and YSLEER. CDR3 sequence reads: CASSTLVRRDDGYTF. The CDR3, as DNA: TGCGCCAGCAGCACACTGGTTAGGAGGGATGATGGCTACACCTTC.

The chain combines TRBV19 with TRBJ1-2; D possibly corresponds to TRBD1 (5 bases). The CDR3 totals 16 residues. CDR1 is LNHDA and CDR2 is SQIVND in the germline V gene (reference sequence). Trimming shortened V by 5 bases and J by 2 bases, and 18 bases separated the two germline ends. The CDR3 nucleotides read TGTGCCAGTAGTCCCGGACACGACTCTGGGAACTATGGCTACACCTTC. Its protein product is CASSPGHDSGNYGYTF.

This clone was detected only once. The chain employs TRBV5-1 and TRBJ1-2, with no clear D. This CDR3 contains 13 residues. Trimming stripped 3 bases from V and 7 bases from J, with 13 bases between. Germline-derived CDR1 and CDR2 are SGHRS and YFSETQ. This CDR3 is CASSYGDRGGYTF. The DNA for the CDR3 is TGCGCCAGCAGCTACGGGGATAGAGGTGGCTACACCTTC.

This clone has just one count. The gene calls are TRBV10-3 and TRBJ2-3, with a tentative D call TRBD2 (7 bases). Germline CDR1 reads ENHRY; CDR2 reads SYGVKD. The CDR3 loop spans 15 amino acids. The V gene lost 7 bases and the J gene lost 2 bases, with 16 bases spanning the gap. The CDR3 protein is CAINAGGGLTDTQYF. CDR3 nucleotides: TGTGCCATCAACGCTGGCGGGGGCCTCACAGATACGCAGTATTTT.

The V gene is TRBV15, the J gene TRBJ2-1, with TRBD1 matching over 10 bases. V trimming: 3 bases; J trimming: 3 bases; junction bases outside the gene matches: 8. CDR1 and CDR2 (germline): LNHNV, YYDKDF (reference sequence). The CDR3 length is 17 residues. The CDR3 is CATSSMTGGLYYNEQFF. Written as DNA, the CDR3 is TGTGCCACCAGCAGCATGACAGGGGGCCTATACTACAATGAGCAGTTCTTC.

The chain carries TRBV19 and TRBJ1-1; D unresolved. V lost 6 bases and J 3 bases, leaving 26 bases between the germline ends. Germline CDR1 reads LNHDA; CDR2 reads SQIVND (reference sequence). The CDR3 length is 18 residues. As DNA, the CDR3 is TGTGCCAGTAGCCAGAGGTACGGGATCCCGAGGGCGGACACTGAAGCTTTCTTT. Its protein product is CASSQRYGIPRADTEAFF.

The chain couples TRBV5-5 to TRBJ2-5; 11 bases match TRBD2. The CDR3 runs to 14 residues. J was trimmed by 7 bases and V by 0 bases; bases with no gene match: 2. Germline V CDR1 and CDR2: SGHKS, YYEKEE (reference sequence). The CDR3 region has the DNA TGTGCCAGCAGCTTGGTGCTAGCGGGGGGGACCCAGTACTTC. Protein: CASSLVLAGGTQYF.

The chain carries TRBV27 and TRBJ1-5; D possibly corresponds to TRBD1 (5 bases). Trimming took 6 bases from V and 5 from J, leaving 11 bases between them. This CDR3 is built from 13 residues. CDR1 and CDR2 (germline): MNHEY, SMNVEV (reference sequence). CDR3 nucleotides: TGTGCCAGCAGCAAAGGGGTCGATCAGCCCCAGCATTTT. This encodes CASSKGVDQPQHF.

The V call is TRBV7-7, the J call TRBJ1-1; 7 bases line up with TRBD1. The V segment lost 5 bases and the J segment 3 bases; nucleotides outside the gene matches: 3. Germline V lookup: CDR1 SSHAT, CDR2 FNYEAQ (reference sequence). This CDR3 is built from 13 residues. CDR3 in amino acids: CASSQDRDTEAFF. CDR3 DNA sequence: TGTGCCAGCAGCCAAGACAGGGACACTGAAGCTTTCTTT.